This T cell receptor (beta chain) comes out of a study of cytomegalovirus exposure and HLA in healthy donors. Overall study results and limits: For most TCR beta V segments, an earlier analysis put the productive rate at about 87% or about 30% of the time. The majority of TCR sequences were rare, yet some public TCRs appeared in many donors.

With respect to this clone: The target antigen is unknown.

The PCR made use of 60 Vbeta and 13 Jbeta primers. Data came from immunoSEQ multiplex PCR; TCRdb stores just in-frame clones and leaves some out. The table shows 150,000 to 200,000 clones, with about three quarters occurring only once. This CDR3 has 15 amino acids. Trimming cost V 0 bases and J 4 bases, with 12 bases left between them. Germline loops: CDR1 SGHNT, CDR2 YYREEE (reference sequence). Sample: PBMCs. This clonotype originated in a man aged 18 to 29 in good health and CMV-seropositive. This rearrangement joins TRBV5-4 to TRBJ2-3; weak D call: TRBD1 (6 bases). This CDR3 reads CASSLETGRADTQYF. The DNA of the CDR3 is TGTGCCAGCAGCTTGGAAACAGGGCGGGCAGATACGCAGTATTTT.